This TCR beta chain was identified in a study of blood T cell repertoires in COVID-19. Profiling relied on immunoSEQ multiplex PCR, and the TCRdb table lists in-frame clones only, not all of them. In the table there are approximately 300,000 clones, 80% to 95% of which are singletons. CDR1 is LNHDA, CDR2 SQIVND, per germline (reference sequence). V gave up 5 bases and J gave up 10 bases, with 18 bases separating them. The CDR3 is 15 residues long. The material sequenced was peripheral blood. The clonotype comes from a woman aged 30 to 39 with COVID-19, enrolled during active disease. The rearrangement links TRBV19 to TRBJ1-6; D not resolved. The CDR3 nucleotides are TGTGCCAGTAGTCCGAGGTCAGTCCCGGGATCACCCCTCCACTTT. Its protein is CASSPRSVPGSPLHF.